The sequence of this T cell receptor beta chain was determined in a study of T cell responses to AZD1222 COVID-19 vaccine. Generated by immunoSEQ multiplex PCR, the TCRdb table keeps only in-frame clones and is missing some. The repertoire holds 150,000 to 200,000 clones, with under 95% as singletons. Points on this clone: The antigen is undetermined.

This CDR3 has 14 residues. Per the germline V gene, CDR1 is KGHSH and CDR2 is LQKENI. Deletions cut 4 bases from V and 1 base from J, with 10 bases between. Findings and caveats of the study: Epitopes outside B.1.351 and B.1.1.7 mutated regions reportedly drew nearly half of spike TCRs. Donors, mostly white British, included more females; clonal diversity was possibly underestimated.

This specimen consisted of peripheral blood, obtained 28 days after the second AZD1222 dose. The TCR comes from an adult who received the AZD1222 COVID-19 vaccine. The V gene is TRBV18, the J gene TRBJ1-1; D is ambiguous. Here the CDR3 DNA reads TGTGCCAGCTCACTAGACGGAGGGAACACTGAAGCTTTCTTT. Its translation: CASSLDGGNTEAFF.